These 26 T cell receptor beta chains share one sample of origin, sequenced in a study of vaccination and CD4 T cells after COVID-19. Their antigens remain unidentified. The treatment: approximately 9-day PBMC culture with coronavirus spike peptide pools or control peptides (ViraFEST assay). Sequenced with the Oncomine TCR Beta short-read assay was DNA taken from cultured CD4+ T cells. TCRdb re-called the PCR reads with MiXCR, one entry per CDR3 protein. The sample shows around 14,000 distinct CDR3 sequences, about 47% of them seen only once. The sample comprised CD4+ T cells from blood, cultured in vitro. These receptor sequences come from a human donor who had recovered from COVID-19.

This chain joins TRBV6-5 and TRBJ1-3; D is ambiguous. The CDR3 is made up of 17 amino acids. CDR1 and CDR2 from the germline V gene are MNHEY and SVGAGI. Trimming removed 0 bases from V and 0 bases from J, with 12 bases in between. This chain's CDR3 is CASSYSFGGDSGNTIYF. CDR3 nucleotides: TGTGCCAGCAGTTACTCGTTCGGCGGAGACTCTGGAAACACCATATATTTT.

This clonotype was picked up a small number of times. The chain uses TRBV7-9 and TRBJ2-1; 7 nucleotides agree with TRBD2. The CDR3 is made up of 12 amino acids. Germline loops: CDR1 SEHNR, CDR2 FQNEAQ (reference sequence). V shed 3 bases, J shed 10 bases, and the junction held 3 bases outside the gene matches. CDR3 region: CASSLGGDEQFF. DNA of the CDR3: TGTGCCAGCAGCTTGGGAGGGGACGAGCAGTTCTTC. The complete variable domain, with remaining parts taken from reference TRBV7-9 and TRBJ2-1, reads DTGVSQNPRHKITKRGQNVTFRCDPISEHNRLYWYRQTLGQGPEFLTYFQNEAQLEKSRLLSDRFSAERPKGSFSTLEIQRTEQGDSAMYLCASSLGGDEQFFGPGTRLTVL.

This clonotype was found a few times. The V call is TRBV6-1, the J call TRBJ1-2; no clear D gene. Germline lookup yields CDR1 MNHNS and CDR2 SASEGT. CDR3 size: 17 residues. Trimming stripped 7 bases from V and 6 bases from J, with 27 bases between. The CDR3 sequence: CASNLRWPATLSDGYTF. DNA for the CDR3: TGTGCCAGCAACCTAAGATGGCCAGCCACCCTTTCGGATGGCTACACCTTC.

This clonotype was seen only a few times. This chain links TRBV19 with TRBJ2-2; perhaps TRBD1 as D (5 bases). Germline values: CDR1 LNHDA, CDR2 SQIVND (reference sequence). Trimming removed 6 bases from V and 6 bases from J, with 11 bases in between. The CDR3 runs 13 residues. The CDR3 loop reads CASRSVGPGELFF. In DNA form, the CDR3 reads TGTGCCAGTAGGTCAGTGGGGCCCGGGGAGCTGTTTTTT.

There are a few counts of this clonotype. The V gene is TRBV11-2, the J gene TRBJ2-5, with a possible D match to TRBD2 (6 bases). Germline CDR1 reads SGHAT; CDR2 reads FQNNGV. V was cut by 5 bases and J by 5 bases, with 18 bases left in between. CDR3 length: 15 amino acids. The CDR3 loop reads CASSPSWTTRETQYF. The CDR3 nucleotides read TGTGCCAGCAGCCCATCGTGGACGACTAGGGAGACCCAGTACTTC.

The gene calls are TRBV20-1 and TRBJ2-3; D assignment may be TRBD1 or TRBD2 (6 bases each). Per the germline V gene, CDR1 is DFQATT and CDR2 is SNEGSKA (reference sequence). This CDR3 is built from 16 residues. With 5 bases removed from V and 1 base from J, the gap between germline ends came to 19 bases. CDR3 protein: CSAPGVGGLGTDTQYF. For the CDR3, the DNA is TGCAGTGCTCCGGGGGTTGGGGGCCTCGGCACAGATACGCAGTATTTT.

This clonotype is termed large (0.1 to 1%). This rearrangement joins TRBV27 to TRBJ2-7; D is perhaps TRBD1 or TRBD2 (5 bases each). Trimming pared 3 bases from V and 0 bases from J, leaving 18 bases between. CDR1 and CDR2 (germline): MNHEY, SMNVEV (reference sequence). The CDR3 loop spans 17 amino acids. CDR3 in amino acids: CASSFLPRDGISYEQYF. In DNA form, the CDR3 reads TGTGCCAGCAGTTTCCTCCCCAGGGACGGAATCTCCTACGAGCAGTACTTC.

This rearrangement joins TRBV29-1 to TRBJ2-5; 10 bases are a match to TRBD1. With 8 bases clipped from V and 4 bases from J, the junction kept 7 bases outside the gene matches. The CDR3 loop spans 13 amino acids. In germline, CDR1 is SQVTM, CDR2 ANQGSEA. The CDR3 loop reads CSLRQGAGETQYF. The CDR3 DNA is TGCAGCCTACGACAGGGGGCGGGAGAGACCCAGTACTTC.

This chain uses TRBV20-1 with TRBJ1-1, with a tentative D call TRBD1 (6 bases). Trimming pared 1 base from V and 1 base from J, leaving 13 bases between. Looked up from germline, CDR1 is DFQATT and CDR2 is SNEGSKA (reference sequence). This CDR3 is 15 amino acids long. The CDR3, as DNA: TGCAGTGCTAGAGTGACAGGCCGAGGGAACACTGAAGCTTTCTTT. Residues: CSARVTGRGNTEAFF.

The chain is built from TRBV14 and TRBJ1-2; D is unresolved. V shed 5 bases and J shed 6 bases, with 7 bases lying between them. Germline V gene sequence: CDR1 SGHDN, CDR2 FVKESK. The CDR3 extends over 11 amino acids. As DNA, the CDR3 is TGTGCCAGCAGCAAGAACGATGGCTACACCTTC. This encodes CASSKNDGYTF.

The gene calls are TRBV7-9 and TRBJ2-1; D is unresolved. CDR1 and CDR2 (germline): SEHNR, FQNEAQ (reference sequence). V was clipped by 5 bases and J by 7 bases, with 9 bases between them. The length of the CDR3 is 12 residues. The CDR3 spells CASSLQANEQFF. The CDR3 DNA is TGTGCCAGCAGCCTCCAGGCGAATGAGCAGTTCTTC.

The chain has TRBV19 and TRBJ1-6; a weak D match, TRBD1 (5 bases). This CDR3 comprises 15 residues. Germline lookup yields CDR1 LNHDA and CDR2 SQIVND (reference sequence). With 5 bases removed from V and 3 bases from J, the gap between germline ends came to 11 bases. CDR3 residues: CASSLGRLYNSPLHF. The CDR3 nucleotides are TGTGCCAGTAGTTTGGGACGCCTCTATAATTCACCCCTCCACTTT.

The chain carries TRBV6-1 and TRBJ1-1, with 11 nucleotides matching TRBD1. Unmatched junction bases numbered 7, after V lost 6 bases and J lost 4 bases. The CDR3 extends over 15 amino acids. Per germline, CDR1 MNHNS and CDR2 SASEGT. Written as DNA, the CDR3 is TGTGCCAGCAGGTGGACAGGGGGCGTTGGCACTGAAGCTTTCTTT. Translated: CASRWTGGVGTEAFF.

There are a few counts of this clonotype. At one end, the junction sequence differs from germline, possibly due to a read error. The chain joins TRBV7-8 to TRBJ1-5; weak D call: TRBD1 (6 bases). CDR3 length: 15 residues. Germline CDR1 is SGHVS and CDR2 is FQNEAQ. The CDR3, as DNA: TGTGCCAGCAGCTTAGGGGTGACAGGCAATCGGCCCCAGCATTTT. This codes for CASSLGVTGNRPQHF.

CDR3 in DNA: TGCAGTGCCCGACCGGGACTAGCGGCGGAGTTGAGCGAGCAGTACTTC. Amino acid sequence: CSARPGLAAELSEQYF. This sequence joins TRBV20-1 and TRBJ2-7; 11 bases map to TRBD2. CDR1 is DFQATT, CDR2 SNEGSKA, per germline (reference sequence). The CDR3 is 16 amino acids. V was clipped by 6 bases and J by 6 bases; unmatched bases: 16.

V is TRBV24-1 and J is TRBJ1-1, with D hard to call. The ends were cut back, 4 bases at V and 4 bases at J, with 9 bases in the middle. Per the germline V gene, CDR1 is KGHDR and CDR2 is SFDVKD. The CDR3 length is 13 residues. The chain's CDR3 is CATSDPDLTEAFF. The CDR3 coding sequence is TGTGCCACCAGTGACCCGGACCTCACTGAAGCTTTCTTT.

This clonotype was seen more than once but under ten times. This rearrangement joins TRBV11-2 to TRBJ2-2, with 10 bases lining up with TRBD2. Germline CDR1 and CDR2: SGHAT and FQNNGV. V was clipped by 5 bases and J by 7 bases; unmatched bases: 13. This CDR3 is 17 amino acids long. CDR3 region: CASSQLLAGATNGELFF. The CDR3 DNA reads as TGTGCCAGCAGCCAGCTTCTAGCGGGAGCTACCAACGGGGAGCTGTTTTTT.

V is TRBV6-4 and J is TRBJ2-3, with D unclear. CDR3 length: 15 amino acids. V was clipped by 6 bases and J by 5 bases, with 18 bases between them. Per the germline V gene, CDR1 is MRHNA and CDR2 is SNTAGT. CDR3 DNA: TGTGCCAGCAGCGCGGTGCCCCTACCGATAGATACGCAGTATTTT. Translation gives CASSAVPLPIDTQYF.

V is TRBV11-2 and J is TRBJ1-2; 9 bases fit TRBD1. This CDR3 spans 16 amino acids. Germline CDR1 and CDR2: SGHAT and FQNNGV. The ends lost 2 bases at V and 7 bases at J; junction bases unmatched: 11. The CDR3 DNA reads as TGTGCCAGCAGCTTAAGGGGGACAGGGAACCTCCCTGGCTACACCTTC. Encoded protein: CASSLRGTGNLPGYTF. Supplemented by reference TRBV11-2 and TRBJ1-2, the full variable domain reads EAGVAQSPRYKIIEKRQSVAFWCNPISGHATLYWYQQILGQGPKLLIQFQNNGVVDDSQLPKDRFSAERLKGVDSTLKIQPAKLEDSAVYLCASSLRGTGNLPGYTFGSGTRLTVV.

V usage is TRBV15 and J usage is TRBJ2-7, with TRBD2 matching 8 bases. Germline V gives CDR1 LNHNV, CDR2 YYDKDF (reference sequence). The CDR3 contains 14 residues. V gave up 3 bases and J gave up 3 bases; unmatched junction bases: 4. The CDR3 sequence is CATSSLAGNYEQYF. CDR3 DNA: TGTGCCACCAGCAGCTTAGCGGGGAACTACGAGCAGTACTTC.

The rearrangement uses TRBV7-9 and TRBJ2-2; D not certain. The V gene's germline CDR1 is SEHNR and CDR2 FQNEAQ (reference sequence). With 0 bases removed from V and 6 bases from J, the gap between germline ends came to 11 bases. The CDR3 consists of 15 residues. CDR3 nucleotide sequence: TGTGCCAGCAGCTTAGCGAGCCTATCCCCCGGGGAGCTGTTTTTT. This translates into CASSLASLSPGELFF.

The chain links TRBV28 to TRBJ2-3; D is unresolved. The CDR3 is 16 residues long. V shed 2 bases and J shed 1 base, with 13 bases lying between them. Germline V gives CDR1 MDHEN, CDR2 SYDVKM. Here the CDR3 DNA reads TGTGCCAGCAGTTTAAATCCCAGCTTCGGCACAGATACGCAGTATTTT. Protein sequence: CASSLNPSFGTDTQYF. Filled out from reference TRBV28 and TRBJ2-3, the complete variable domain reads DVKVTQSSRYLVKRTGEKVFLECVQDMDHENMFWYRQDPGLGLRLIYFSYDVKMKEKGDIPEGYSVSREKKERFSLILESASTNQTSMYLCASSLNPSFGTDTQYFGPGTRLTVL.

The CDR3 sequence is CASSRTGGNTEAFF. For the CDR3, the DNA is TGTGCCAGCAGCCGGACGGGGGGGAACACTGAAGCTTTCTTT. The chain couples TRBV3-1 to TRBJ1-1; D is possibly TRBD1 (5 bases). V was pared by 4 bases and J by 1 base, with 10 bases between. There are 14 residues in the CDR3. Germline lookup yields CDR1 LGHDT and CDR2 YNNKEL (reference sequence). Complete variable domain (other parts from reference TRBV3-1 and TRBJ1-1): DTAVSQTPKYLVTQMGNDKSIKCEQNLGHDTMYWYKQDSKKFLKIMFSYNNKELIINETVPNRFSPKSPDKAHLNLHINSLELGDSAVYFCASSRTGGNTEAFFGQGTRLTVV.

This clonotype was found a few times. The gene calls are TRBV20-1 and TRBJ2-7; 7 bases agree with TRBD1. The CDR3 has 14 amino acids. V trimming: 5 bases; J trimming: 2 bases; junction bases outside the gene matches: 9. Germline CDR1 is DFQATT and CDR2 is SNEGSKA (reference sequence). CDR3 bases: TGCAGTGCTTTAACAGGGGCGGTCCCCTACGAGCAGTACTTC. Translation gives CSALTGAVPYEQYF.

The gene calls are TRBV7-2 and TRBJ1-2; TRBD1 matches at 11 bases. V dropped 3 bases and J dropped 8; count of bases not matched to a gene: 8. Germline CDR1 SGHTA, CDR2 FQGNSA. The length of the CDR3 is 15 residues. The CDR3 region is CASSFAGQGGQGYTF. The CDR3 bases are TGTGCCAGCAGCTTCGCGGGACAGGGGGGGCAAGGCTACACCTTC.

The chain employs TRBV12-3 or TRBV12-4 and TRBJ1-2; weak D call: TRBD1 (5 bases). Trimming took 5 bases from V and 4 from J, leaving 11 bases between them. The CDR3 is 13 amino acids. The CDR3 DNA reads TGTGCCAGCAGTCCTGACAGTTCCTATGGCTACACCTTC. As protein: CASSPDSSYGYTF.